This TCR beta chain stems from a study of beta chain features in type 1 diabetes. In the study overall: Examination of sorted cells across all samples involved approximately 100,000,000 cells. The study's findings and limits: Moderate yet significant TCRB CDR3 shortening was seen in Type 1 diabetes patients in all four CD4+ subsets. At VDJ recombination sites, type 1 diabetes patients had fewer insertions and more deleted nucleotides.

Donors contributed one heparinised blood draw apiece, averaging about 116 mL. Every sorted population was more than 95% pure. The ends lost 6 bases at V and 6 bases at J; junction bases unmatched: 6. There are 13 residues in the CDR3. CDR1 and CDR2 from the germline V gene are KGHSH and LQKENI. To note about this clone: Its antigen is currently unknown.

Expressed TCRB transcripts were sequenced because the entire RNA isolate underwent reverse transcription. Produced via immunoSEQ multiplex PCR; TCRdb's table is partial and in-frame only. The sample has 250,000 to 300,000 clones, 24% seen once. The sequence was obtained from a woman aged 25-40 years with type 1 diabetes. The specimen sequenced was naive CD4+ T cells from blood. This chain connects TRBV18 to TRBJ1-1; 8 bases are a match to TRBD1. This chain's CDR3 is CASSGTGVPEAFF. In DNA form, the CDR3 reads TGTGCCAGCTCCGGGACAGGAGTACCTGAAGCTTTCTTT.